This TCR beta chain is from a study of T cells in Graves' hyperthyroidism and ophthalmopathy. About the research overall: Prior to any treatment, at the point of initial diagnosis, peripheral blood was collected.

Clinicians diagnosed patients from clinical symptoms, serum thyroxine and TRAb, thyroid ultrasound and orbital computed tomography. Blood was drawn at first hyperthyroidism diagnosis, before any ophthalmopathy symptoms. CDR3 length equals 14 residues. Trimming pared 0 bases from V and 9 bases from J, leaving 14 bases between. Germline-derived CDR1 and CDR2 are LGHDT and YNNKEL (reference sequence). This clonotype came up many times. Its antigen is undetermined. The TCR beta CDR3 regions underwent amplification using RNA transcripts as the source. Using the HTBI primer set, a first-round RT-PCR was run on the TCR CDR3. From the multiplex PCR reads, TCRdb called clonotypes with MiXCR, one entry per CDR3 protein. Of some 350,000 distinct CDR3 sequences listed, 15% to 17% were seen once; the top ten hold 25% to 30%. General study results and limits: Blood also contained most expanded thyroid clonotypes above 0.001.

The sequence was collected from a woman under 30 with Graves' hyperthyroidism that later progressed to Graves' ophthalmopathy. The specimen was blood. V gene TRBV3-1 combines with J gene TRBJ2-5, with D possibly being TRBD1 (5 bases). DNA for the CDR3: TGTGCCAGCAGCCAAGATCCGACAGAAGGGGCCCAGTACTTC. It yields the protein CASSQDPTEGAQYF.